Listed below are T cell receptor beta chains from one sample, sequenced in a study of cytomegalovirus exposure and HLA in healthy donors. Profiled with immunoSEQ multiplex PCR; TCRdb holds only in-frame clones, not every one. The table lists 55,000 to 85,000 clones. Sequencing used PBMCs. The receptors stem from a female donor in good health and CMV-seropositive. Each CDR3 is given with its conserved first and last residue. Fields, in order: V gene, D gene, J gene, CDR3 DNA, CDR3 protein. D genes are given only for firm matches.

>TRBV6-5|-|TRBJ2-2
TGTGCCAGCAGTTACTATTCCCGGAGGTCCGGGGAGCTGTTTTTT
CASSYYSRRSGELFF
>TRBV5-6|-|TRBJ1-4
TGTGCCAGCAGCTTGTCACATTACGAAAATGAAAAACTGTTTTTT
CASSLSHYENEKLFF
>TRBV5-1|-|TRBJ1-2
TGCGCCAGCAGCTTGGGACAGGCTAACTATGGCTACACCTTC
CASSLGQANYGYTF
>TRBV28|TRBD1|TRBJ1-5
TGTGCCAGCAGTTTAGGACAGGGGGTCAATCAGCCCCAGCATTTT
CASSLGQGVNQPQHF
>TRBV7-6|-|TRBJ2-1
TGTGCCAGCAGCGGCTCGGGAGTCTACAATGAGCAGTTCTTC
CASSGSGVYNEQFF
>TRBV9|-|TRBJ2-1
TGTGCCAGCAGCGTTCTAGAGTCGAGCTCCTACAATGAGCAGTTCTTC
CASSVLESSSYNEQFF
>TRBV29-1|TRBD1|TRBJ2-7
TGCAGCGGGGGACAGCCCTACGAGCAGTACTTC
CSGGQPYEQYF
>TRBV15|-|TRBJ2-7
TGTGCCACCAGCAGGGGCCCCACCTACGAGCAGTACTTC
CATSRGPTYEQYF
>TRBV18|-|TRBJ1-2
TGTGCCAGCTCCGACCGCGGGGGGGTCTATGGCTACACCTTC
CASSDRGGVYGYTF
>TRBV19|-|TRBJ1-5
TGTGCCAGTAGTACCGGGACACCTTATAGCAATCAGCCCCAGCATTTT
CASSTGTPYSNQPQHF
>TRBV27|-|TRBJ2-5
TGTGCCAGCAGGGCCAGGGGTGGAGAGACCCAGTACTTC
CASRARGGETQYF
>TRBV4-1|TRBD1|TRBJ2-1
TGCGCCAGCAGTCAGGCAGCAGGGGGCATGAATTATGAGCAGTTCTTC
CASSQAAGGMNYEQFF
>TRBV27|TRBD2|TRBJ2-1
TGTGCCAGCAGTATACTAGCGGGAGGAAACAATGAGCAGTTCTTC
CASSILAGGNNEQFF
>TRBV11-2|-|TRBJ1-2
TGTGCCAGCAGCTTACGGGGACTTTATGGCTACACCTTC
CASSLRGLYGYTF
>TRBV19|TRBD1|TRBJ2-7
TGTGCCAGTAGTCTCGGGACAGGGCAGTACGAGCAGTACTTC
CASSLGTGQYEQYF
>TRBV7-9|-|TRBJ2-7
TGTGCCAGCAGCGGATGGGCAGGGAACTACGAGCAGTACTTC
CASSGWAGNYEQYF
>TRBV7-9|TRBD1|TRBJ1-2
TGTGCCAGCAGCTTAGAGGTCCCGGGACAGGGTATCACCTTC
CASSLEVPGQGITF
>TRBV7-2|TRBD1|TRBJ1-2
TGTGCCAGCAGCTTCTTAGGGGGACAGGGGGCCCGGGGCTACACCTTC
CASSFLGGQGARGYTF
>TRBV5-8|TRBD1|TRBJ2-2
TGTGCCAGCAGCCGCCGGGACAGGGCCGGGGAGCTGTTTTTT
CASSRRDRAGELFF
>TRBV5-1|-|TRBJ2-4
TGCGCCAGCAGCTATCCCGGGGGAGGAATGAACATTCAGTACTTC
CASSYPGGGMNIQYF
>TRBV7-6|-|TRBJ2-7
TGTGCCAGCAGCTTGGAAACTAGATCCGAGCAGTACTTC
CASSLETRSEQYF
>TRBV7-2|-|TRBJ1-2
TGTGCCAGCAGCTTAGGTGCAGGGGCTAACTATGGCTACACCTTC
CASSLGAGANYGYTF
>TRBV18|TRBD1|TRBJ2-6
TGTGCCAGCTCGACCAATCCAGGGGGACACTCTGGGGCCAACGTCCTGACTTTC
CASSTNPGGHSGANVLTF
>TRBV29-1|TRBD2|TRBJ2-1
TGCAGCGGGGGACTAGCGGGAGCCAATGAGCAGTTCTTC
CSGGLAGANEQFF
>TRBV27|-|TRBJ1-6
TGTGCCAGCAGTTTAGGGGGGGAATACTCACCCCTCCACTTT
CASSLGGEYSPLHF
>TRBV28|-|TRBJ1-5
TGTGCCACCGACCCCGGGGGACTCAATCAGCCCCAGCATTTT
CATDPGGLNQPQHF
>TRBV25-1|-|TRBJ1-2
TGTGCCAGCAGTGATGTGCAGTTCGTGGGCTACACCTTC
CASSDVQFVGYTF
>TRBV18|-|TRBJ1-2
TGTGCCAGCTCACCGGGGGCTGGGGGCTACACCTTC
CASSPGAGGYTF
>TRBV5-1|TRBD1|TRBJ2-5
TGCGCCAGCAGCTTGGGGGGACAGTGGGAGACCCAGTACTTC
CASSLGGQWETQYF
>TRBV5-4|-|TRBJ1-2
TGTGCCAGCAGCCCTGGGGGGGAGACAGGCTACACCTTC
CASSPGGETGYTF
>TRBV7-9|TRBD1|TRBJ1-1
TGTGCCAGCGGACAGGGGGCTAACACTGAAGCTTTCTTT
CASGQGANTEAFF
>TRBV7-2|-|TRBJ2-2
TGTGCCAGCAGCAAGGGAGTAACCGGGGAGCTGTTTTTT
CASSKGVTGELFF
>TRBV7-9|TRBD1|TRBJ1-4
TGTGCCAGCACCGAAAGGGGGCGGGGTAATGAAAAACTGTTTTTT
CASTERGRGNEKLFF
>TRBV6-1|-|TRBJ1-6
TGTGCCAGCAGTGAAGTGGGTGGTAGGGGTAATTCACCCCTACACTTT
CASSEVGGRGNSPLHF
>TRBV29-1|-|TRBJ1-2
TGCAGCGTCGAGACAGGATCCTATGGCTACACCTTC
CSVETGSYGYTF
>TRBV20-1|-|TRBJ1-1
TGCAGTGCTAGCACAGGGTGGGCAGCTTTCTTT
CSASTGWAAFF
>TRBV27|TRBD1|TRBJ1-1
TGTGCCAGCAGTCTTAATGGACAGGCTAGTGAAGCTTTCTTT
CASSLNGQASEAFF
>TRBV6-5|TRBD1|TRBJ1-1
TGTGCCAGCAGTATGGACAGGTCGAACACTGAAGCTTTCTTT
CASSMDRSNTEAFF
>TRBV5-4|-|TRBJ2-7
TGTGCCAGCAGCACAGACAGGGAGGAGTCCTACGAGCAGTACTTC
CASSTDREESYEQYF
>TRBV29-1|TRBD2|TRBJ2-7
TGCAGCGTCCTCAGCGGGAGCAGCTCCTACGAGCAGTACTTC
CSVLSGSSSYEQYF
>TRBV5-1|TRBD1|TRBJ2-3
TGCGCCAGTCGCCCCGGGACAGCAATCAATACGCAGTATTTT
CASRPGTAINTQYF
>TRBV5-4|-|TRBJ1-2
TGTGCCAGCAGCTTGGGGGGGGTTAGACCCCACGTTACCTTC
CASSLGGVRPHVTF
>TRBV9|-|TRBJ2-7
TGTGCCAGCAGCCCCCGTGGCGGACAAGGGGGATACGAGCAGTACTTC
CASSPRGGQGGYEQYF
>TRBV18|-|TRBJ1-5
TGTGCCAGCTCACCTTTTATGGGCAGGGCGCAGCCCCAGCATTTT
CASSPFMGRAQPQHF
>TRBV6-5|TRBD1|TRBJ1-6
TGTGCCAGCAGTTACACTGGACAGGGTAATTCACCCCTCCACTTT
CASSYTGQGNSPLHF
>TRBV6-6|-|TRBJ2-1
TGTGCCAGCAGTCCATCCAACACGGGGAATGAGCAGTTCTTC
CASSPSNTGNEQFF
>TRBV6-1|-|TRBJ1-1
TGTGCCAGCAGTGAAGCGCACGGGGGGACCACTGAAGCTTTCTTT
CASSEAHGGTTEAFF
>TRBV29-1|-|TRBJ1-2
TGCAGCGTTGAGGACAGTAACTATGGCTACACCTTC
CSVEDSNYGYTF